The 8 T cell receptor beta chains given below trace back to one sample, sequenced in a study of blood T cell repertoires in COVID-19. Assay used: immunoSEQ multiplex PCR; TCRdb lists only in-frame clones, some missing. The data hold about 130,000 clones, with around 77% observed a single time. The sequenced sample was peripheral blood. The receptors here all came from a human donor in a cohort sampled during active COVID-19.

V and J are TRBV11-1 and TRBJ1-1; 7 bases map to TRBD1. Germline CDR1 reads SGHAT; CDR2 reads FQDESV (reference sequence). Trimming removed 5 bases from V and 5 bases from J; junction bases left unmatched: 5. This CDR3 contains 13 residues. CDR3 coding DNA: TGTGCCAGCAGCCCCTCAGGGGGGACTGAAGCTTTCTTT. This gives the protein CASSPSGGTEAFF.

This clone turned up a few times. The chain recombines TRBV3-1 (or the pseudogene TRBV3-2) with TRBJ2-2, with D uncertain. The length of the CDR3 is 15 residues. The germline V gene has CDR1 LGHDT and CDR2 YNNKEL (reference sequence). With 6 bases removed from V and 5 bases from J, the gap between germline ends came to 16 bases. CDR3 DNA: TGTGCCAGCAGAAAGCTAGTAGGTGATACCGGGGAGCTGTTTTTT. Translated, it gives CASRKLVGDTGELFF.

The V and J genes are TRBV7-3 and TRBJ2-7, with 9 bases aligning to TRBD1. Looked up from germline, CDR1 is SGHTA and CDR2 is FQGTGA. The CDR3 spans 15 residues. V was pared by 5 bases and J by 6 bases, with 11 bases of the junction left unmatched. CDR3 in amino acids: CASSHRDRVLCEQYF. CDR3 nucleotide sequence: TGTGCCAGCAGCCACCGGGACAGGGTTCTATGCGAGCAGTACTTC.

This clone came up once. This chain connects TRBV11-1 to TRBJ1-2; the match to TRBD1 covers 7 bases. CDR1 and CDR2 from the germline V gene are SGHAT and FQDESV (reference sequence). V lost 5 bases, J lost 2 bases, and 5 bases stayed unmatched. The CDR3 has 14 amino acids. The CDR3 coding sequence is TGTGCCAGCAGCCAGAGACAGGGAAACTATGGCTACACCTTC. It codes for CASSQRQGNYGYTF.

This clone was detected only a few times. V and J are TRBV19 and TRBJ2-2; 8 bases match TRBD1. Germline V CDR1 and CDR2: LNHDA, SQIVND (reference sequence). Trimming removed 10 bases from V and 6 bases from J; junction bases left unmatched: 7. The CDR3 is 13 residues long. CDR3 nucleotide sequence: TGTGCCACCGGACAGGGTTACGCCGGGGAGCTGTTTTTT. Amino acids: CATGQGYAGELFF.

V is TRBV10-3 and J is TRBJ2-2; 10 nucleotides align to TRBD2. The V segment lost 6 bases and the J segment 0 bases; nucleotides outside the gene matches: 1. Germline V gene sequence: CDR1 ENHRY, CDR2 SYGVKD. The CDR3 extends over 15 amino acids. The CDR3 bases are TGTGCCATCAGCCTAGCGGGGGCGAACACCGGGGAGCTGTTTTTT. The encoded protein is CAISLAGANTGELFF.

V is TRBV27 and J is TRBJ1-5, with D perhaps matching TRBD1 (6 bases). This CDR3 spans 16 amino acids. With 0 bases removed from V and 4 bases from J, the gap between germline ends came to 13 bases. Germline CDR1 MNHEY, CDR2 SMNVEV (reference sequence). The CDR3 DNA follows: TGTGCCAGCAGTTTATCCGGAACAAGGGGGAATCAGCCCCAGCATTTT. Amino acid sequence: CASSLSGTRGNQPQHF.

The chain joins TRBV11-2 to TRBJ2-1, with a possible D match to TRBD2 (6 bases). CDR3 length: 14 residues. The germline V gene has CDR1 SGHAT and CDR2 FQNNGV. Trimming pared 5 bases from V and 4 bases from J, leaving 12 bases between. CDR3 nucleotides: TGTGCCAGCAGCCCCCACGGAGGGTACAATGAGCAGTTCTTC. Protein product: CASSPHGGYNEQFF.